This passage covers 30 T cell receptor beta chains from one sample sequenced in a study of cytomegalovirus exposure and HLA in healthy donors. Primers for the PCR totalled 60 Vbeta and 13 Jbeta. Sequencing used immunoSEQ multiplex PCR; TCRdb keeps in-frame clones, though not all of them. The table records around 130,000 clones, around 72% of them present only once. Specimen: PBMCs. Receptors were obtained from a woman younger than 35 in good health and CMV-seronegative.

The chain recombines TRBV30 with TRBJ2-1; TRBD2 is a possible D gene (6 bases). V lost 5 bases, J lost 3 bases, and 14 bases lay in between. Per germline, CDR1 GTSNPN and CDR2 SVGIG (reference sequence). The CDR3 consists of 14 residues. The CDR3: CAWGDVAVYNEQFF. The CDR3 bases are TGTGCCTGGGGGGATGTAGCGGTCTACAATGAGCAGTTCTTC.

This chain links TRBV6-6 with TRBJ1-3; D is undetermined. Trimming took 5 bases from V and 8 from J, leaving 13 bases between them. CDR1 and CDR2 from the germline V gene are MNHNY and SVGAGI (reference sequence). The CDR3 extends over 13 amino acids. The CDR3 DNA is TGTGCCAGCAGTCGCTCGGGAGGCGACACCATATATTTT. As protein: CASSRSGGDTIYF.

CDR3 DNA sequence: TGTGCCACCAGCAGAGACAGGGGTTCGAACGAGCAGTACTTC. Protein: CATSRDRGSNEQYF. The V call is TRBV15, the J call TRBJ2-7, with D possibly being TRBD1 (6 bases). This CDR3 region has 14 residues. The V gene's germline CDR1 is LNHNV and CDR2 YYDKDF (reference sequence). The V end was cut by 0 bases, the J end by 5 bases, with 11 bases between.

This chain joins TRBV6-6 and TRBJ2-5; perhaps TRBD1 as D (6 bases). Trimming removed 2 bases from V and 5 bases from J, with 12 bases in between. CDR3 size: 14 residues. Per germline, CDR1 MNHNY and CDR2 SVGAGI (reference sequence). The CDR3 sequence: CASSYERGTETQYF. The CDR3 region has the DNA TGTGCCAGCAGTTACGAGAGGGGGACGGAGACCCAGTACTTC.

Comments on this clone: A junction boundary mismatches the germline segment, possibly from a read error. The chain's CDR3 is CAISQAFPRTSDSYEQYF. The CDR3 nucleotides are TGCGCCATCAGCCAAGCCTTCCCCCGGACTAGCGACTCCTACGAGCAGTACTTC. V is TRBV4-1 and J is TRBJ2-7; 9 bases match TRBD2. The CDR3 consists of 18 residues. Germline lookup yields CDR1 MGHRA and CDR2 YSYEKL.

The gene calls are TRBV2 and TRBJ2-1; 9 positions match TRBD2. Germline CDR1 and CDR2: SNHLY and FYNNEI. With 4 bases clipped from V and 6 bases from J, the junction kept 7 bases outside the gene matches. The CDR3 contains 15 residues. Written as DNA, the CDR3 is TGTGCCAGCAGTGCCTCAGCGGGAGGATTCAATGAGCAGTTCTTC. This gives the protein CASSASAGGFNEQFF.

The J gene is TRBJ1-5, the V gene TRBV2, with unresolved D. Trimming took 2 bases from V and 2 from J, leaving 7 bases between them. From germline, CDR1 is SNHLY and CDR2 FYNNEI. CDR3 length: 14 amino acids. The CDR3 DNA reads TGTGCCAGCAGTGAACAGTCTGGCAATCAGCCCCAGCATTTT. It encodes CASSEQSGNQPQHF. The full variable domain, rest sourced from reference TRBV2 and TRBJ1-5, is EPEVTQTPSHQVTQMGQEVILRCVPISNHLYFYWYRQILGQKVEFLVSFYNNEISEKSEIFDDQFSVERPDGSNFTLKIRSTKLEDSAMYFCASSEQSGNQPQHFGDGTRLSIL.

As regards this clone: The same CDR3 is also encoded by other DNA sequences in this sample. The CDR3 nucleotides are TGTGCCAGTAGTACGACAGGGAACACTGAAGCTTTCTTT. Its protein product is CASSTTGNTEAFF. V is TRBV19 and J is TRBJ1-1, with D tentatively TRBD1 (6 bases). The V end lost 4 bases, the J end lost 1 base, and 7 bases lay between the germline ends. The CDR3 sequence is 13 residues long. The germline CDR1 and CDR2 sequences are LNHDA and SQIVND (reference sequence). Looking up the rest from reference TRBV19 and TRBJ1-1 gives the full variable domain: DGGITQSPKYLFRKEGQNVTLSCEQNLNHDAMYWYRQDPGQGLRLIYYSQIVNDFQKGDIAEGYSVSREKKESFPLTVTSAQKNPTAFYLCASSTTGNTEAFFGQGTRLTVV.

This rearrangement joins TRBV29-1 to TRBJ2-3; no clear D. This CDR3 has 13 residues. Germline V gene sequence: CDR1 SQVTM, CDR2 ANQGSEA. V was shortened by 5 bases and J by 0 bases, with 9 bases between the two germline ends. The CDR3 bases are TGCAGCGTTTGCACATCTAGCACAGATACGCAGTATTTT. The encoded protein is CSVCTSSTDTQYF.

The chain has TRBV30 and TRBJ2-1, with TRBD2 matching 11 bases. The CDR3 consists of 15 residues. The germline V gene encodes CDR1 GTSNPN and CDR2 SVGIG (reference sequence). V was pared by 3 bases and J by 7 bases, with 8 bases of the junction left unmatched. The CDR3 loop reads CAWSRSGTSGNEQFF. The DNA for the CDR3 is TGTGCCTGGAGCAGGTCGGGGACTAGCGGAAATGAGCAGTTCTTC.

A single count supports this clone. DNA of the CDR3: TGCGCCAGCAGCTTGGCCGGAGGTAGCGGGAGGGCCCTTGGGGCCAACGTCCTGACTTTC. Amino acid sequence: CASSLAGGSGRALGANVLTF. V is TRBV5-1 and J is TRBJ2-6; 11 bases map to TRBD2. V lost 0 bases and J lost 3; bases outside the gene matches: 11. The CDR3 is made up of 20 amino acids. CDR1 is SGHRS and CDR2 is YFSETQ in the germline V gene. The full variable domain, completed using reference TRBV5-1 and TRBJ2-6, is KAGVTQTPRYLIKTRGQQVTLSCSPISGHRSVSWYQQTPGQGLQFLFEYFSETQRNKGNFPGRFSGRQFSNSRSEMNVSTLELGDSALYLCASSLAGGSGRALGANVLTFGAGSRLTVL.

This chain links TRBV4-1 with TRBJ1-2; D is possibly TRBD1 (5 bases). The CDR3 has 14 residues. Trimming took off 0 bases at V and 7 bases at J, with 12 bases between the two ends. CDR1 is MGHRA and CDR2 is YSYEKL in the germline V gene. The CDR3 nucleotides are TGCGCCAGCAGCCAAGATACCCAGGGTCTTGGCTACACCTTC. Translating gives CASSQDTQGLGYTF.

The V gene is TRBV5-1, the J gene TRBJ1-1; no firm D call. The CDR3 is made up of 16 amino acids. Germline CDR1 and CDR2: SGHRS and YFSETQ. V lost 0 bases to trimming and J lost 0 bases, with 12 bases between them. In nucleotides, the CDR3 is TGCGCCAGCAGCTTGGGATTGGGCCCCATGAACACTGAAGCTTTCTTT. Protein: CASSLGLGPMNTEAFF.

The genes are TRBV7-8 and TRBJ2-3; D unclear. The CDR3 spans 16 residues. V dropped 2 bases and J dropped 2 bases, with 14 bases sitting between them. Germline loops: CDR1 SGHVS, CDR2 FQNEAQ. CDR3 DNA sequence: TGTGCCAGCAGCTTATCTCCGGTACTTCACACAGATACGCAGTATTTT. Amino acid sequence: CASSLSPVLHTDTQYF. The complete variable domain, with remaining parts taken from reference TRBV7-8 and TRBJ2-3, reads GAGVSQSPRYKVAKRGQDVALRCDPISGHVSLFWYQQALGQGPEFLTYFQNEAQLDKSGLPSDRFFAERPEGSVSTLKIQRTQQEDSAVYLCASSLSPVLHTDTQYFGPGTRLTVL.

CDR3 region: CAWGGNPGLDNQPQHF. The CDR3 DNA sequence: TGTGCCTGGGGGGGGAACCCGGGACTGGACAATCAGCCCCAGCATTTT. This chain uses TRBV30 with TRBJ1-5, with D possibly being TRBD1 (5 bases). V lost 5 bases and J lost 3, with 20 bases in between. Per germline, CDR1 GTSNPN and CDR2 SVGIG (reference sequence). CDR3 length equals 16 residues. The whole variable domain, remainder taken from reference TRBV30 and TRBJ1-5, is SQTIHQWPATLVQPVGSPLSLECTVEGTSNPNLYWYRQAAGRGLQLLFYSVGIGQISSEVPQNLSASRPQDRQFILSSKKLLLSDSGFYLCAWGGNPGLDNQPQHFGDGTRLSIL.

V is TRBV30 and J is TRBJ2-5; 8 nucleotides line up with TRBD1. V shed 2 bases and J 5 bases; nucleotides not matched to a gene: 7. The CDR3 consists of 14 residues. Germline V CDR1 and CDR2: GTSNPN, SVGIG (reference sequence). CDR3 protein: CAWSPRQGRETQYF. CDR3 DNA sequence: TGTGCCTGGAGTCCCCGACAGGGGCGGGAGACCCAGTACTTC.

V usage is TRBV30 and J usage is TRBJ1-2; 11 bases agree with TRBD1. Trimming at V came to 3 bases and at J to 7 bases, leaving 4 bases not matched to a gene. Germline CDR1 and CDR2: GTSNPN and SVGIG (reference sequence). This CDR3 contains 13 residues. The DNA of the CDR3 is TGTGCCTGGAGCGAGGACAGGGGGCCTGGCTACACCTTC. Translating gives CAWSEDRGPGYTF.

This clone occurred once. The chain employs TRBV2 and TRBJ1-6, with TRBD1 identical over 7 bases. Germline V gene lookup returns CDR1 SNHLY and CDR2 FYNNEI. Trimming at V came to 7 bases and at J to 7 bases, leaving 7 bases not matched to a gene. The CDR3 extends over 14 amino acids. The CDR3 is CASIMGTDNSPLHF. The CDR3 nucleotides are TGTGCCAGCATTATGGGGACAGACAATTCACCCCTCCACTTT. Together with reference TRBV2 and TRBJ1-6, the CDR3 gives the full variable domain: EPEVTQTPSHQVTQMGQEVILRCVPISNHLYFYWYRQILGQKVEFLVSFYNNEISEKSEIFDDQFSVERPDGSNFTLKIRSTKLEDSAMYFCASIMGTDNSPLHFGNGTRLTVT.

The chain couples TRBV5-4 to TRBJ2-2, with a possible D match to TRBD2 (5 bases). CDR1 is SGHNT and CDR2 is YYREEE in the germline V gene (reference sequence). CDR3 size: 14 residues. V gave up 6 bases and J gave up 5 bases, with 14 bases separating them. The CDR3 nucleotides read TGTGCCAGCACCCCTCGGGAAAAAACCGGGGAGCTGTTTTTT. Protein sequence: CASTPREKTGELFF.

The CDR3 protein is CASSLLAEQYF. Here the CDR3 DNA reads TGTGCCAGCAGCTTACTAGCCGAGCAGTACTTC. This chain links TRBV7-6 with TRBJ2-7, with a tentative D call TRBD2 (5 bases). Germline CDR1 SGHVS, CDR2 FNYEAQ. This CDR3 comprises 11 residues. V was trimmed by 2 bases and J by 6 bases, leaving 5 bases between them. The full variable domain, completed using reference TRBV7-6 and TRBJ2-7, is GAGVSQSPRYKVTKRGQDVALRCDPISGHVSLYWYRQALGQGPEFLTYFNYEAQQDKSGLPNDRFSAERPEGSISTLTIQRTEQRDSAMYRCASSLLAEQYFGPGTRLTVT.

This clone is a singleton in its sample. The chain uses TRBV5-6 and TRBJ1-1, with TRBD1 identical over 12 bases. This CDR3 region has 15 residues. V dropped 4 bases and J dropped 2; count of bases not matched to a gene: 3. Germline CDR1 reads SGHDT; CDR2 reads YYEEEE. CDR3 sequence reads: CASSLGTGGNTEAFF. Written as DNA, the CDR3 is TGTGCCAGCAGCCTGGGGACAGGGGGCAACACTGAAGCTTTCTTT.

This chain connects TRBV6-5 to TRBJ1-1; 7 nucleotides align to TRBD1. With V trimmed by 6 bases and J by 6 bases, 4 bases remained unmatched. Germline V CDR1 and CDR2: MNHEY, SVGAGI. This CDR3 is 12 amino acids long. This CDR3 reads CASRRTGAEAFF. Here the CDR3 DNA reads TGTGCCAGCAGGCGAACAGGGGCTGAAGCTTTCTTT.

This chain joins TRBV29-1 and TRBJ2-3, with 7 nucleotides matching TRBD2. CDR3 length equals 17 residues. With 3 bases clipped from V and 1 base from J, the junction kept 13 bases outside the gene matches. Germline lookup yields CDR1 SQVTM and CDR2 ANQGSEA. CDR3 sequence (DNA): TGCAGCGTTGAGGACCCCCCTGGGGCGGGAGGCACAGATACGCAGTATTTT. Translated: CSVEDPPGAGGTDTQYF.

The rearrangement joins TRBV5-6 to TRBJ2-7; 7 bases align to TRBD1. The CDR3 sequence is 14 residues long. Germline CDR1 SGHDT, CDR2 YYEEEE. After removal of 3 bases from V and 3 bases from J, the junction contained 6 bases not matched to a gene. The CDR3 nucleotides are TGTGCCAGCAGCTGGGGTAGGGGGCTCTACGAGCAGTACTTC. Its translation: CASSWGRGLYEQYF.

CDR3 nucleotide sequence: TGTGCCAGCAGACCGGGACAGGGGGTCCCTGGGGCCAACGTCCTGACTTTC. The encoded protein is CASRPGQGVPGANVLTF. The V call is TRBV25-1, the J call TRBJ2-6; 11 bases agree with TRBD1. Germline assignment: CDR1 MGHDK and CDR2 SYGVNS. V lost 6 bases, J lost 2 bases, and 6 bases stayed unmatched. The CDR3 loop spans 17 amino acids. The full variable domain, completed using reference TRBV25-1 and TRBJ2-6, is EADIYQTPRYLVIGTGKKITLECSQTMGHDKMYWYQQDPGMELHLIHYSYGVNSTEKGDLSSESTVSRIRTEHFPLTLESARPSHTSQYLCASRPGQGVPGANVLTFGAGSRLTVL.

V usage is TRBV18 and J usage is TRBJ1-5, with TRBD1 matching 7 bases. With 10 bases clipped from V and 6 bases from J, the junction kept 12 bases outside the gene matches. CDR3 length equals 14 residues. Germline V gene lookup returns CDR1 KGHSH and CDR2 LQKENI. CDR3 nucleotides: TGTGCCACCAACTCAGGGGGTAGGAGTCAGCCCCAGCATTTT. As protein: CATNSGGRSQPQHF.

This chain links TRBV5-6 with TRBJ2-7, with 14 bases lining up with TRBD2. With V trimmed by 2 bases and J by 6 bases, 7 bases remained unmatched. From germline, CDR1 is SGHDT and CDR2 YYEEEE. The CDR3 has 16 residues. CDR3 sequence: CASSLLGLAGGLEQYF. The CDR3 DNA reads TGTGCCAGCAGCTTACTAGGACTAGCGGGAGGCCTCGAGCAGTACTTC. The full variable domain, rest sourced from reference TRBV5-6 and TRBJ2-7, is DAGVTQSPTHLIKTRGQQVTLRCSPKSGHDTVSWYQQALGQGPQFIFQYYEEEERQRGNFPDRFSGHQFPNYSSELNVNALLLGDSALYLCASSLLGLAGGLEQYFGPGTRLTVT.

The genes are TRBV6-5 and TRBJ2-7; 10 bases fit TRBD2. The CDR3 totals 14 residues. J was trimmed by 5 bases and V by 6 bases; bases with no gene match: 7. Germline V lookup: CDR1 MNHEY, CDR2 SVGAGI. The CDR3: CASRLAGENHEQYF. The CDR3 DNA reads TGTGCCAGCAGGCTAGCGGGAGAGAACCACGAGCAGTACTTC.

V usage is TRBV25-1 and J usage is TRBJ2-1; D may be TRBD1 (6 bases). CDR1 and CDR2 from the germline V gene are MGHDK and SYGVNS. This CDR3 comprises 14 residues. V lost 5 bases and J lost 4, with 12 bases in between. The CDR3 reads CASSPKGEYNEQFF. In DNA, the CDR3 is TGTGCCAGCAGTCCCAAGGGGGAATACAATGAGCAGTTCTTC.

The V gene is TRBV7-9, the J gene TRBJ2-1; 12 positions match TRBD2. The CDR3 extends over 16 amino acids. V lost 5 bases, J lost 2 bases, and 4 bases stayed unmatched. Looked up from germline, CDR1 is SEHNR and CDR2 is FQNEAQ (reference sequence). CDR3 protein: CASSPRLAGAYNEQFF. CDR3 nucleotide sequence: TGTGCCAGCAGCCCACGACTAGCGGGAGCCTACAATGAGCAGTTCTTC.